This TCR beta chain was observed in a study of cytomegalovirus exposure and HLA in healthy donors. The PCR used 60 Vbeta and 13 Jbeta primers. In the original workflow: Approximately 9.9 million shared chains were among the roughly 80 million unique TCR beta chains that a later analysis counted. The data were produced by immunoSEQ multiplex PCR, yet TCRdb's version contains in-frame clones alone and is incomplete. V and J calls and clone size are as listed in that table; D and trimming were resolved from the DNA. Of 130,000 to 150,000 clones listed, approximately 84% are singletons. This receptor was obtained from a woman aged 55 to 70 in good health and CMV-seropositive. Sample: PBMCs.

CDR3 sequence: CASSPRVDYPYEQYF. DNA for the CDR3: TGTGCCAGCAGCCCGCGGGTGGATTACCCCTACGAGCAGTACTTC. The V call is TRBV7-2, the J call TRBJ2-7, with D tentatively TRBD2 (5 bases). The CDR3 extends over 15 amino acids. V shed 5 bases and J shed 2 bases, with 16 bases lying between them. Germline V gene sequence: CDR1 SGHTA, CDR2 FQGNSA. The full variable domain, its missing parts supplied by reference TRBV7-2 and TRBJ2-7, is GAGVSQSPSNKVTEKGKDVELRCDPISGHTALYWYRQSLGQGLEFLIYFQGNSAPDKSGLPSDRFSAERTGGSVSTLTIQRTQQEDSAVYLCASSPRVDYPYEQYFGPGTRLTVT.